A selection of T cell receptor beta chains follows, all from one sample in a study of cytomegalovirus exposure and HLA in healthy donors. TCRdb's copy holds only in-frame clones and misses some; the assay was immunoSEQ multiplex PCR. Seen here are around 140,000 clones, around 72% observed once, and the top ten hold roughly 4%. Sample: PBMCs. All receptors derive from a man aged 45 to 65 in good health and CMV-seropositive. Each CDR3 is given without its conserved first and last residue. Fields, in order: V gene, J gene, CDR3 protein.

V gene: TRBV19; J gene: TRBJ2-5; CDR3 protein: ASSRDRAETQY
V gene: TRBV7-9; J gene: TRBJ2-3; CDR3 protein: ASSLEAGGTDTQY
V gene: TRBV5-5; J gene: TRBJ2-5; CDR3 protein: ASSLVWHDRETQY
V gene: TRBV9; J gene: TRBJ2-7; CDR3 protein: ASGPPGTGVEQY
V gene: TRBV4-1; J gene: TRBJ1-2; CDR3 protein: ASSVNPGQVFGYT
V gene: TRBV6-5; J gene: TRBJ1-2; CDR3 protein: ASSLGQGVGYGYT
V gene: TRBV6-5; J gene: TRBJ1-1; CDR3 protein: ASSYSGDTTEAF
V gene: TRBV27; J gene: TRBJ1-1; CDR3 protein: ASSLNRNTEAF
V gene: TRBV29-1; J gene: TRBJ1-4; CDR3 protein: SVEGAGEDRS
V gene: TRBV19; J gene: TRBJ1-1; CDR3 protein: ASRSPGTGLMNTEAF
V gene: TRBV19; J gene: TRBJ2-5; CDR3 protein: ASNPAGLQETQY
V gene: TRBV18; J gene: TRBJ1-2; CDR3 protein: ASSDPDRQNGYT
V gene: TRBV2; J gene: TRBJ2-5; CDR3 protein: ASKGGLVLETQY
V gene: TRBV7-2; J gene: TRBJ2-5; CDR3 protein: ASSLARGSSGQETQY
V gene: TRBV29-1; J gene: TRBJ1-1; CDR3 protein: SVVRGTEAF
V gene: TRBV7-9; J gene: TRBJ1-5; CDR3 protein: ASSHYRVYDQPQH
V gene: TRBV11-3; J gene: TRBJ2-1; CDR3 protein: ASSLTSGRNPLYNEQF
V gene: TRBV5-1; J gene: TRBJ2-5; CDR3 protein: ASSLPQVGETQY
V gene: TRBV4-1; J gene: TRBJ2-7; CDR3 protein: ASSQDQRSSYEQY
V gene: TRBV29-1; J gene: TRBJ2-7; CDR3 protein: SVGQGLSYEQY
V gene: TRBV5-4; J gene: TRBJ2-7; CDR3 protein: ASSHGGSYEQY
V gene: TRBV5-1; J gene: TRBJ2-7; CDR3 protein: ASSLPGTGGEKY
V gene: TRBV5-4; J gene: TRBJ2-7; CDR3 protein: ASSAGTGGAVQY
V gene: TRBV5-1; J gene: TRBJ2-3; CDR3 protein: ASSGGLAGSSTDTQY
V gene: TRBV5-4; J gene: TRBJ1-4; CDR3 protein: ASSQGRTAATNEKLF
V gene: TRBV19; J gene: TRBJ2-1; CDR3 protein: ASSKIGTGAYNEQF
V gene: TRBV6-1; J gene: TRBJ2-1; CDR3 protein: ASGAGGSSYNEQF
V gene: TRBV6-5; J gene: TRBJ1-2; CDR3 protein: ASSRTGALYGYT
V gene: TRBV14; J gene: TRBJ2-4; CDR3 protein: ASSQGGSVAKNIQY
V gene: TRBV9; J gene: TRBJ2-1; CDR3 protein: ASSVVGGPYNEQF
V gene: TRBV6-6; J gene: TRBJ2-7; CDR3 protein: ASSYGQNYEQY
V gene: TRBV7-2; J gene: TRBJ1-2; CDR3 protein: ASSSQGTNYGYT